This T cell receptor (beta chain) was identified during a study of Graves' ophthalmopathy and Graves' hyperthyroidism. Having ophthalmopathy, the donors showed moderate-to-severe activity, CAS ≥3 and NOSPECS ≥4, with disease lasting under 3 months. Excluded were patients with other autoimmune diseases, uncontrolled infections, pregnancy or lactation. About 10 ml of fresh blood yielded the PBMCs by density gradient. This clonotype was counted at least ten times. Losses at the gene ends were 7 bases for V and 5 bases for J; bases not matched to a gene: 7. The CDR3 extends over 13 amino acids. Investigators amplified TCR beta CDR3 regions from RNA transcripts. HTBI-primed RT-PCR formed the first round, and a multiplex PCR formed the second. TCRdb recomputed calls from the multiplex PCR reads with MiXCR, one row per CDR3 protein. Among over 150,000 distinct CDR3 sequences, over 35% were seen once, and the ten largest hold around 5.8%.

Sequencing input: peripheral blood. The chain employs TRBV12-3 or TRBV12-4 and TRBJ1-2, with TRBD1 matching 7 bases. The source of this sequence is a woman aged 40 to 50 with Graves' ophthalmopathy. This CDR3 is CASIKATGYGYTF. Written as DNA, the CDR3 is TGTGCCAGCATCAAAGCGACAGGGTATGGCTACACCTTC.